Judged by frequency, the clone carrying this TCR beta chain is medium-sized. This sample was included in a study of CXCR3-negative and CXCR3-positive naive CD8 T cells. Sorts that each held 250,000 to 300,000 cells were run in triplicate for every CD8+ T cell subset. Cells that were CD45RO-CCR7+CD27+CD95- constituted naive CD8+ T cells. TRB cDNA libraries were made by UMI-labeled 5' RACE. Reprocessing the 5' RACE reads, TCRdb reports a single entry for every CDR3 protein and omits DNA. Recorded for this sample: approximately 6,700 distinct CDR3 sequences. The CDR3 totals 11 residues. The V gene's germline CDR1 is MDHEN and CDR2 SYDVKM.

This rearrangement joins TRBV28 to TRBJ1-5. What was sequenced was naive CXCR3- CD8+ T cells from blood. The subset: CD45RO-CCR7+CD27+CD95- naive CD8+ T cells lacking CXCR3 (TNR3-). This receptor was identified in a human donor in good health. Some clones in this sample may be carry-over from other donors' samples. Here the CDR3 reads CASSLGQPQHF.